This TCR beta chain stems from a study of T cell changes during pregnancy in multiple sclerosis. Trimming left V 6 bases short and J 5 bases short, with 7 bases between. Germline V lookup: CDR1 MDHEN, CDR2 SYDVKM. The CDR3 extends over 11 amino acids. Generated by immunoSEQ multiplex PCR, the TCRdb table keeps only in-frame clones and is missing some. Of nearly 40,000 clones in the sample, almost 95% were seen once. This specimen consisted of CD4+ T cells from peripheral blood mononuclear cells, obtained before pregnancy. This rearrangement joins TRBV28 to TRBJ1-2; D is ambiguous. The source is a female donor with multiple sclerosis, enrolled in a pregnancy study. CDR3 nucleotides: TGTGCCAGCAGCCAAACATATGGCTACACCTTC. Residues: CASSQTYGYTF.